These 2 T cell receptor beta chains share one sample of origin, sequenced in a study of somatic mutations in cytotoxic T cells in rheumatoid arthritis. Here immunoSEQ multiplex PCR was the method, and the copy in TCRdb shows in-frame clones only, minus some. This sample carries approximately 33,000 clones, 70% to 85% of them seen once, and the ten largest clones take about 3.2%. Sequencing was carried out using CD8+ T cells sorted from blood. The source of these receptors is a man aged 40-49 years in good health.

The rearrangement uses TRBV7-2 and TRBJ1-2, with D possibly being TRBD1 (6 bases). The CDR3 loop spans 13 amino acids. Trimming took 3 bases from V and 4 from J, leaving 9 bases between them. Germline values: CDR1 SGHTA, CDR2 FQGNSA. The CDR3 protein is CASSLLQGYGYTF. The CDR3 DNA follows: TGTGCCAGCAGCTTGTTACAGGGCTATGGCTACACCTTC.

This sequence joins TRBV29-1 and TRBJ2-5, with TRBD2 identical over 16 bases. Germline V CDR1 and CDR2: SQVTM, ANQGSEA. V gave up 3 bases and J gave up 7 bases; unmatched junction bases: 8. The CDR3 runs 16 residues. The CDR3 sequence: CSVEGLAGGPVATQYF. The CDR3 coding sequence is TGCAGCGTTGAGGGACTAGCGGGAGGGCCTGTAGCGACCCAGTACTTC.